This T cell receptor beta chain appears in the sequencing data of a study of identical twins. Study-wide results and caveats: Analyses of zero insertions could be partly confounded by invariant MAIT and iNKT cells.

As regards this clonotype: Its antigen is still unknown.

A universal primer binding site was introduced by template switching. The final cDNA contained unique molecular identifiers. TCRdb reprocessed the 5' RACE reads via MiXCR and lists one record per CDR3 protein. This sample has hundreds of thousands of distinct CDR3 sequences; over 8.5% occur once, and the top ten carry more than 0.75%. The sample was also reused in another study, on yellow fever vaccine responses in identical twins.

The source is a young woman in good health. The specimen sequenced was PBMCs.

CDR3 nucleotides: TGCGCCAGCAGCCAAGATAGACTAGCGGGGCCCTCCTACAATGAGCAGTTCTTC. It is translated as CASSQDRLAGPSYNEQFF. This sequence joins TRBV4-3 and TRBJ2-1; 11 nucleotides match TRBD2. Germline V CDR1 and CDR2: LGHNA, YSLEER. CDR3 length equals 18 residues. V shed 0 bases, J shed 0 bases, and the junction held 4 bases outside the gene matches.